The 31 T cell receptor beta chains reported below all come from one sample, sequenced in a study of vaccination and CD4 T cells after COVID-19. With the Oncomine TCR Beta short-read assay, DNA from cultured CD4+ T cells was sequenced. One entry per CDR3 protein results from TCRdb running MiXCR on the PCR reads. The sample lists 15,000 to 20,000 distinct CDR3 sequences; about 61% were seen once. Noted treatment: approximately nine-day PBMC culture with coronavirus spike peptide pools or control peptides (ViraFEST assay). These TCRs are of unknown antigen specificity. The sequenced sample was CD4+ T cells from blood, cultured in vitro. These receptors came from a human donor who had recovered from COVID-19.

This chain uses TRBV10-3 with TRBJ2-2, with a tentative D call TRBD1 (5 bases). The CDR3 loop spans 13 amino acids. Germline V gives CDR1 ENHRY, CDR2 SYGVKD. V lost 4 bases, J lost 7 bases, and 10 bases lay in between. CDR3 nucleotide sequence: TGTGCCATCAGTGGCAGGGTAGGCGGGGAGCTGTTTTTT. Translated, it gives CAISGRVGGELFF.

This clonotype was counted between two and nine times. The rearrangement joins TRBV7-2 to TRBJ1-2; D remains ambiguous. This CDR3 has 12 residues. V was cut by 5 bases and J by 8 bases, with 12 bases left in between. CDR1 SGHTA and CDR2 FQGNSA come from the germline V gene. The CDR3 is CASSPDAVGYTF. Here the CDR3 DNA reads TGTGCCAGCAGCCCGGACGCGGTGGGCTACACCTTC.

The rearrangement links TRBV10-3 to TRBJ2-3, with D uncertain. The CDR3 extends over 14 amino acids. Trimming took 4 bases from V and 1 from J, leaving 9 bases between them. Germline-derived CDR1 and CDR2 are ENHRY and SYGVKD. CDR3 DNA: TGTGCCATCAGTGCCTCTGCGGGCACAGATACGCAGTATTTT. It encodes CAISASAGTDTQYF.

The chain links TRBV20-1 to TRBJ2-3, with a tentative D call TRBD1 (6 bases). This CDR3 is 15 amino acids long. Germline V gene data show CDR1 as DFQATT and CDR2 as SNEGSKA (reference sequence). Trimming shortened V by 6 bases and J by 4 bases, and 20 bases separated the two germline ends. This chain's CDR3 is CSAQNYRAIPDTQYF. The CDR3 region has the DNA TGCAGTGCGCAAAACTACAGGGCCATTCCAGATACGCAGTATTTT.

V usage is TRBV21-1 and J usage is TRBJ2-7; the table calls TRBD2, which could not be checked here. TRBV21-1 is tagged as a pseudogene. This CDR3 spans 17 amino acids. CDR3 residues: CASSKVSGGLPSYEQYF. CDR3 bases: TGTGCCAGCAGCAAAGTTAGCGGGGGACTACCCTCCTACGAGCAGTACTTC.

The rearrangement uses TRBV7-9 and TRBJ1-1, with D possibly being TRBD1 (5 bases). Trimming shortened V by 3 bases and J by 11 bases, and 22 bases separated the two germline ends. This CDR3 is 15 amino acids long. Germline-derived CDR1 and CDR2 are SEHNR and FQNEAQ (reference sequence). CDR3 amino acids: CASSFPLGFTGGAFF. In DNA form, the CDR3 reads TGTGCCAGCAGCTTTCCCCTGGGTTTTACAGGAGGCGCTTTCTTT.

V is TRBV14 and J is TRBJ2-1; 13 bases align to TRBD2. This CDR3 is built from 18 residues. V lost 3 bases to trimming and J lost 3 bases; unmatched junction nucleotides: 8. Germline lookup yields CDR1 SGHDN and CDR2 FVKESK. CDR3 DNA: TGTGCCAGCAGCCACCTACTGGGACTAGCGGGAAGCTACAATGAGCAGTTCTTC. Translating it yields CASSHLLGLAGSYNEQFF.

The chain links TRBV6-1 to TRBJ2-3; TRBD2 matches at 10 bases. The V gene end was trimmed by 6 bases and the J gene end by 2 bases; junction bases not matched to a gene: 8. The CDR3 is 16 amino acids. Germline CDR1 is MNHNS and CDR2 is SASEGT. The DNA of the CDR3 is TGTGCCAGCAGGTCGTCGCTAGCGGGAGCCACAGATACGCAGTATTTT. The encoded protein is CASRSSLAGATDTQYF.

The chain recombines TRBV7-2 with TRBJ2-1; TRBD2 matches at 11 bases. J gave up 7 bases and V 1 base, and 3 bases lay outside the gene matches. This CDR3 is built from 15 residues. CDR1 is SGHTA, CDR2 FQGNSA, per germline. The DNA of the CDR3 is TGTGCCAGCAGCTTAGAACTAGCGGGGGATAATGAGCAGTTCTTC. Encoded protein: CASSLELAGDNEQFF. Full variable domain (remainder filled in from reference TRBV7-2 and TRBJ2-1): GAGVSQSPSNKVTEKGKDVELRCDPISGHTALYWYRQSLGQGLEFLIYFQGNSAPDKSGLPSDRFSAERTGGSVSTLTIQRTQQEDSAVYLCASSLELAGDNEQFFGPGTRLTVL.

This clonotype occurred a few times. The CDR3 DNA reads TGTGCCATCAGGGAGACAGGGAAGAACGAGCAGTACTTC. Its protein is CAIRETGKNEQYF. V gene TRBV10-3 combines with J gene TRBJ2-7, with 7 nucleotides matching TRBD1. There are 13 residues in the CDR3. The junction had 7 bases not matched to a gene; V was cut back by 6 bases and J by 5 bases. The germline CDR1 and CDR2 sequences are ENHRY and SYGVKD.

This clonotype was found a few times. V gene TRBV2 combines with J gene TRBJ2-1, with D possibly being TRBD1 (5 bases). The germline V gene has CDR1 SNHLY and CDR2 FYNNEI. The CDR3 consists of 13 residues. CDR3 DNA: TGTGCGGCTGCAGGGTCCCCTAACAATGAGCAGTTCTTC. Protein product: CAAAGSPNNEQFF.

CDR3 amino acids: CSARDQQRAITQYF. CDR3 bases: TGCAGTGCTAGAGATCAGCAGCGGGCCATTACGCAGTATTTT. This sequence joins TRBV20-1 and TRBJ2-3; TRBD2 is a possible D gene (6 bases). The CDR3 consists of 14 residues. Trimming stripped 0 bases from V and 8 bases from J, with 15 bases between. CDR1 is DFQATT and CDR2 is SNEGSKA in the germline V gene (reference sequence).

The J gene is TRBJ1-3, the V gene TRBV20-1, with D perhaps matching TRBD1 (5 bases). Germline-derived CDR1 and CDR2 are DFQATT and SNEGSKA (reference sequence). Trimming removed 4 bases from V and 3 bases from J, with 10 bases in between. The CDR3 is 13 residues long. The CDR3 sequence is CSAKGFYGNTIYF. In DNA form, the CDR3 reads TGCAGTGCTAAGGGGTTTTATGGAAACACCATATATTTT.

This clonotype was counted a few times. V usage is TRBV7-3 and J usage is TRBJ1-1; no definite D call. CDR1 and CDR2 (germline): SGHTA, FQGTGA. The V and J ends lost 2 bases and 4 bases respectively, with 11 bases between them. This CDR3 is built from 14 residues. The CDR3 region has the DNA TGTGCCAGCAGCTTATTTTCTGGGAGCACTGAAGCTTTCTTT. Residues: CASSLFSGSTEAFF.

The V and J genes are TRBV5-5 and TRBJ1-2; D is uncertain. CDR1 and CDR2 (germline): SGHKS, YYEKEE (reference sequence). V shed 1 base and J shed 4 bases, with 14 bases lying between them. This CDR3 comprises 15 residues. The CDR3 region has the DNA TGTGCCAGCAGCTTGAACCCGGGATCAGGCTATGGCTACACCTTC. Translation: CASSLNPGSGYGYTF.

This clonotype was picked up a small number of times. This rearrangement joins TRBV6-5 to TRBJ1-5, with TRBD1 as a possible D gene (6 bases). This CDR3 contains 16 residues. Germline CDR1 reads MNHEY; CDR2 reads SVGAGI. Trimming left V 1 base short and J 2 bases short, with 12 bases between. The CDR3 DNA reads as TGTGCCAGCAGTTACTTCAGGGGTCGGGGCAATCAGCCCCAGCATTTT. It translates to CASSYFRGRGNQPQHF.

The chain joins TRBV5-1 to TRBJ2-5, with D perhaps matching TRBD1 (6 bases). Trimming stripped 0 bases from V and 1 base from J, with 10 bases between. The CDR3 spans 15 residues. CDR1 SGHRS and CDR2 YFSETQ come from the germline V gene. CDR3 coding DNA: TGCGCCAGCAGCTTGGCCGGGACAACCCAAGAGACCCAGTACTTC. Translating gives CASSLAGTTQETQYF.

The V call is TRBV2, the J call TRBJ2-7; TRBD1 matches at 10 bases. With 7 bases clipped from V and 5 bases from J, the junction kept 5 bases outside the gene matches. CDR3 length: 13 amino acids. Germline V lookup: CDR1 SNHLY, CDR2 FYNNEI. The CDR3: CASTRTGGDEQYF. The CDR3 DNA reads as TGTGCCAGCACCCGGACAGGGGGGGACGAGCAGTACTTC.

This clonotype was detected only a few times. The chain couples TRBV6-1 to TRBJ1-1; 7 nucleotides agree with TRBD1. Germline V lookup: CDR1 MNHNS, CDR2 SASEGT. The CDR3 is 14 residues long. V was pared by 5 bases and J by 5 bases, with 8 bases of the junction left unmatched. In DNA form, the CDR3 reads TGTGCCAGCAGTCAGCAGGGGGGCGGAACTGAAGCTTTCTTT. Its protein product is CASSQQGGGTEAFF.

In its sample, this clonotype was seen a few times. This chain joins TRBV6-5 and TRBJ1-5; 7 nucleotides align to TRBD1. Germline loops: CDR1 MNHEY, CDR2 SVGAGI. Losses at the gene ends were 2 bases for V and 8 bases for J; bases not matched to a gene: 3. The CDR3 has 13 residues. The CDR3 DNA is TGTGCCAGCAGTTACACCCAGGGGGAGCCCCAGCATTTT. Encoded protein: CASSYTQGEPQHF.

The chain couples TRBV11-3 to TRBJ1-1, with TRBD1 identical over 8 bases. J was trimmed by 9 bases and V by 6 bases; bases with no gene match: 12. Germline values: CDR1 SGHNT, CDR2 YENEEA. CDR3 length: 14 amino acids. The chain's CDR3 is CASSPQGAQMQAFF. CDR3 DNA sequence: TGTGCCAGCAGTCCCCAGGGGGCCCAGATGCAAGCTTTCTTT.

The gene calls are TRBV12-3 or TRBV12-4 and TRBJ2-5; D gene ambiguous. Trimming left V 1 base short and J 4 bases short, with 1 base between. CDR3 length equals 11 residues. This CDR3 reads CASSLVETQYF. In nucleotides, the CDR3 is TGTGCCAGCAGTTTAGTAGAGACCCAGTACTTC.

J is TRBJ2-5 and V is TRBV19, with TRBD1 matching over 10 bases. The germline V gene has CDR1 LNHDA and CDR2 SQIVND (reference sequence). The V and J ends lost 5 bases and 4 bases, in that order; junction bases with no gene match: 7. CDR3 length equals 15 residues. The CDR3 spells CASSLPGQGRETQYF. The CDR3 DNA follows: TGTGCCAGTAGTCTCCCGGGACAGGGGAGAGAGACCCAGTACTTC.

The rearrangement links TRBV29-1 to TRBJ1-1, with 7 bases lining up with TRBD1. The CDR3 loop spans 13 amino acids. After removal of 7 bases from V and 1 base from J, the junction contained 6 bases not matched to a gene. Per germline, CDR1 SQVTM and CDR2 ANQGSEA. The CDR3 DNA sequence: TGCAGCGCCCACCGGGACAGGAACACTGAAGCTTTCTTT. Translation gives CSAHRDRNTEAFF. Together with reference TRBV29-1 and TRBJ1-1, the CDR3 gives the full variable domain: SAVISQKPSRDICQRGTSLTIQCQVDSQVTMMFWYRQQPGQSLTLIATANQGSEATYESGFVIDKFPISRPNLTFSTLTVSNMSPEDSSIYLCSAHRDRNTEAFFGQGTRLTVV.

This clonotype was recorded a few times. The rearrangement links TRBV20-1 to TRBJ2-2; 10 positions match TRBD1. V lost 3 bases, J lost 3 bases, and 1 base stayed unmatched. This CDR3 comprises 14 residues. Germline V CDR1 and CDR2: DFQATT, SNEGSKA (reference sequence). CDR3 nucleotide sequence: TGCAGTGCTAGGACAGGGGGCTACACCGGGGAGCTGTTTTTT. It encodes CSARTGGYTGELFF.

This clonotype has just a few counts. The chain couples TRBV6-2 or TRBV6-3 to TRBJ1-5; 9 bases map to TRBD1. The CDR3 consists of 20 residues. Germline V gene data show CDR1 as MNHEY and CDR2 as SVGEGT. The V segment lost 2 bases and the J segment 0 bases; nucleotides outside the gene matches: 14. The CDR3, as DNA: TGTGCCAGCAGTTACGAACGCACAGGGGGCGCTATTTCTAGCAATCAGCCCCAGCATTTT. This gives the protein CASSYERTGGAISSNQPQHF.

This chain links TRBV29-1 with TRBJ1-1; D remains ambiguous. Germline loops: CDR1 SQVTM, CDR2 ANQGSEA. Trimming removed 3 bases from V and 0 bases from J, with 8 bases in between. The CDR3 runs 13 residues. In DNA, the CDR3 is TGCAGCGTTGATAAGGTCCTGAACACTGAAGCTTTCTTT. This translates into CSVDKVLNTEAFF.

This clonotype has a handful of counts. This chain links TRBV5-1 with TRBJ1-1, with a tentative D call TRBD1 (6 bases). The germline gives CDR1 SGHRS, CDR2 YFSETQ. V lost 3 bases and J 1 base, leaving 16 bases between the germline ends. The CDR3 runs 16 residues. The CDR3 spells CASSYSYRATNTEAFF. In DNA, the CDR3 is TGCGCCAGCAGCTACTCTTACAGGGCGACGAACACTGAAGCTTTCTTT.

The chain employs TRBV11-2 and TRBJ1-1; D is unresolved. Germline assignment: CDR1 SGHAT and CDR2 FQNNGV. CDR3 length: 13 residues. V shed 5 bases and J shed 4 bases, with 11 bases lying between them. The CDR3 loop is CASSQRRSTEAFF. CDR3 coding DNA: TGTGCCAGCAGCCAACGTAGGAGCACTGAAGCTTTCTTT.

This chain links TRBV7-9 with TRBJ2-5; maybe TRBD2 (6 bases). V was pared by 3 bases and J by 4 bases, with 15 bases between. Germline CDR1 is SEHNR and CDR2 is FQNEAQ (reference sequence). The CDR3 runs 15 residues. The CDR3 sequence: CASSFAPSEGETQYF. The CDR3 nucleotides are TGTGCCAGCAGCTTTGCCCCTAGCGAGGGAGAGACCCAGTACTTC.

This clonotype occurred once. The rearrangement links TRBV12-3 or TRBV12-4 to TRBJ1-2; D not resolved. The CDR3 contains 12 residues. The V end lost 8 bases, the J end lost 6 bases, and 13 bases lay between the germline ends. The CDR3 reads CASSGERDGYTF. The CDR3 region has the DNA TGTGCCAGCTCGGGAGAAAGGGATGGCTACACCTTC.